Each of the 24 T cell receptor beta chains below was sequenced from the same sample in a study of T-cell reconstitution after alpha-beta-depleted transplantation in children. Unique molecular identifiers were used to barcode this TCRbeta library. MiXCR was run by TCRdb on the PCR reads, yielding one entry per CDR3 protein. This table has about 900,000 distinct CDR3 sequences, about 31% appearing once. This specimen was PBMCs, mostly from graft donor cells, taken 360 days after TCRalphabeta/CD19-depleted stem cell transplant. The source is a boy younger than two who had a stem cell transplant for SCID, so the T cells may come from the graft donor.

The V call is TRBV5-6, the J call TRBJ1-2; a weak D match, TRBD1 (5 bases). V was cut by 1 base and J by 4 bases, with 17 bases left in between. Germline CDR1 and CDR2: SGHDT and YYEEEE. The CDR3 totals 16 residues. The CDR3 DNA reads TGTGCCAGCAGCTTGAGGGGAAAGGGTGGTAGCTATGGCTACACCTTC. It translates to CASSLRGKGGSYGYTF.

This rearrangement joins TRBV24-1 to TRBJ2-1, with 8 positions matching TRBD1. Germline loops: CDR1 KGHDR, CDR2 SFDVKD. The CDR3 covers 16 residues. The J segment lost 7 bases and the V segment lost 4 bases, leaving 11 bases of the junction unmatched. DNA for the CDR3: TGTGCCACCAGTGAGTCGACAGGGGCCCAAGGGAATGAGCAGTTCTTC. Translating gives CATSESTGAQGNEQFF.

This chain joins TRBV9 and TRBJ1-1; possibly TRBD1 for D (6 bases). The V and J ends lost 6 bases and 1 base respectively, with 13 bases between them. The CDR3 has 14 amino acids. CDR1 is SGDLS and CDR2 is YYNGEE in the germline V gene. In nucleotides, the CDR3 is TGTGCCAGCACCCCGAAGACAGGGAACACTGAAGCTTTCTTT. Residues: CASTPKTGNTEAFF.

This clonotype was found many times. The rearrangement uses TRBV4-1 and TRBJ1-1, with D possibly being TRBD1 (5 bases). Germline loops: CDR1 MGHRA, CDR2 YSYEKL. Deletions cut 0 bases from V and 0 bases from J, with 11 bases between. The CDR3 extends over 16 amino acids. As DNA, the CDR3 is TGCGCCAGCAGCCAAGATCGGGGACGGATGAACACTGAAGCTTTCTTT. This translates into CASSQDRGRMNTEAFF.

The chain has TRBV20-1 and TRBJ2-4, with 9 bases lining up with TRBD2. V gave up 0 bases and J gave up 4 bases; unmatched junction bases: 4. The V gene's germline CDR1 is DFQATT and CDR2 SNEGSKA (reference sequence). The CDR3 is made up of 15 amino acids. The CDR3 loop is CSARENLAGKNIQYF. For the CDR3, the DNA is TGCAGTGCTAGAGAAAACCTAGCGGGGAAAAACATTCAGTACTTC.

The V call is TRBV5-1, the J call TRBJ2-1; TRBD2 might be the D (6 bases). The CDR3 has 16 amino acids. Trimming shortened V by 4 bases and J by 8 bases, and 22 bases separated the two germline ends. Germline CDR1 and CDR2: SGHRS and YFSETQ. The CDR3 is CASSNARWGEVDEQFF. The CDR3 region has the DNA TGCGCCAGCAGCAATGCCAGGTGGGGGGAGGTCGATGAGCAGTTCTTC.

V usage is TRBV20-1 and J usage is TRBJ1-1; no clear D. Trimming cost V 6 bases and J 1 base, with 12 bases left between them. CDR3 length: 13 amino acids. Germline V lookup: CDR1 DFQATT, CDR2 SNEGSKA (reference sequence). CDR3 sequence reads: CSALSIGNTEAFF. The CDR3, as DNA: TGCAGTGCCCTATCAATCGGGAACACTGAAGCTTTCTTT.

V usage is TRBV20-1 and J usage is TRBJ2-1, with D maybe TRBD1 (6 bases). Between the trimmed V and J ends, which lost 5 bases and 7 bases, there was a span of 9 bases. This CDR3 region has 11 residues. CDR1 is DFQATT, CDR2 SNEGSKA, per germline (reference sequence). CDR3 bases: TGCAGTGCTCCGAGGGGGAATGAGCAGTTCTTC. It codes for CSAPRGNEQFF.

The chain uses TRBV10-3 and TRBJ2-7; tentative D call: TRBD1 (6 bases). Germline CDR1 ENHRY, CDR2 SYGVKD. V shed 4 bases and J shed 2 bases, with 15 bases lying between them. CDR3 size: 15 residues. CDR3 in amino acids: CAISGPDRGTYEQYF. In DNA, the CDR3 is TGTGCCATCAGTGGCCCGGACAGAGGAACCTACGAGCAGTACTTC.

The chain links TRBV12-3 or TRBV12-4 to TRBJ1-1; 9 bases are shared with TRBD1. CDR3 length: 16 amino acids. J gave up 5 bases and V 5 bases, and 12 bases lay outside the gene matches. CDR3 region: CASSPSGTGFRTEAFF. The CDR3 DNA follows: TGTGCCAGCAGTCCCTCCGGGACAGGGTTCCGAACTGAAGCTTTCTTT.

This clonotype was picked up many times. The CDR3 sequence: CASSQTPSGGQQETQYF. DNA for the CDR3: TGTGCCAGCAGCCAAACACCTAGCGGGGGGCAACAAGAGACCCAGTACTTC. The J gene is TRBJ2-5, the V gene TRBV3-1, with 11 bases identical to TRBD2. The V gene's germline CDR1 is LGHDT and CDR2 YNNKEL (reference sequence). J was trimmed by 2 bases and V by 2 bases; bases with no gene match: 7. The CDR3 runs 17 residues.

The V gene is TRBV7-2, the J gene TRBJ1-1; D perhaps matches TRBD1 (5 bases). The length of the CDR3 is 14 residues. The germline V and J ends were trimmed by 3 bases and 3 bases, with 11 bases remaining between them. Germline CDR1 and CDR2: SGHTA and FQGNSA. The CDR3 spells CASSLGGTYTEAFF. In nucleotides, the CDR3 is TGTGCCAGCAGCTTGGGGGGGACGTACACTGAAGCTTTCTTT. The whole variable domain, remainder taken from reference TRBV7-2 and TRBJ1-1, is GAGVSQSPSNKVTEKGKDVELRCDPISGHTALYWYRQSLGQGLEFLIYFQGNSAPDKSGLPSDRFSAERTGGSVSTLTIQRTQQEDSAVYLCASSLGGTYTEAFFGQGTRLTVV.

The chain links TRBV9 to TRBJ2-3; 10 bases align to TRBD2. The CDR3 runs 16 residues. The trim removed 0 bases at V and 1 base at J, leaving 2 bases unmatched. CDR1 and CDR2 (germline): SGDLS, YYNGEE. The CDR3 loop is CASSVASGGRTDTQYF. In DNA form, the CDR3 reads TGTGCCAGCAGCGTAGCTAGCGGGGGCCGCACAGATACGCAGTATTTT.

The sample holds a few counts of this clonotype. One junction end does not reproduce the germline sequence, and a read error may be involved. J is TRBJ2-3 and V is TRBV7-2, with TRBD2 matching 8 bases. The length of the CDR3 is 17 residues. CDR1 and CDR2 (germline): SGHTA, FQGNSA. As DNA, the CDR3 is TGTGCCAGCAGCTTAGTCGGTCCCCGGGGGGGCACGGATACGCAGTATTTT. Its protein product is CASSLVGPRGGTDTQYF. Drawing the rest from reference TRBV7-2 and TRBJ2-3, the complete variable domain is GAGVSQSPSNKVTEKGKDVELRCDPISGHTALYWYRQSLGQGLEFLIYFQGNSAPDKSGLPSDRFSAERTGGSVSTLTIQRTQQEDSAVYLCASSLVGPRGGTDTQYFGPGTRLTVL.

J is TRBJ2-2 and V is TRBV6-1; D may be TRBD1 or TRBD2 (5 bases each). Germline V CDR1 and CDR2: MNHNS, SASEGT. The CDR3 consists of 15 residues. The V end lost 5 bases, the J end lost 3 bases, and 13 bases lay between the germline ends. In DNA form, the CDR3 reads TGTGCCAGCAGTAGGGGAAGGCGGGACACCGGGGAGCTGTTTTTT. It codes for CASSRGRRDTGELFF.

The rearrangement links TRBV20-1 to TRBJ1-5; the D is unclear. V was trimmed by 6 bases and J by 3 bases, leaving 6 bases between them. The CDR3 totals 11 residues. Germline loops: CDR1 DFQATT, CDR2 SNEGSKA (reference sequence). CDR3 amino acids: CSAMDNQPQHF. CDR3 in DNA: TGCAGTGCGATGGACAATCAGCCCCAGCATTTT.

V and J are TRBV7-2 and TRBJ2-3; D is ambiguous. Trimming cost V 5 bases and J 2 bases, with 11 bases left between them. The CDR3 has 14 amino acids. Germline CDR1 SGHTA, CDR2 FQGNSA. CDR3 DNA sequence: TGTGCCAGCAGCCCCCGGATTAACACAGATACGCAGTATTTT. It yields the protein CASSPRINTDTQYF.

The chain combines TRBV29-1 with TRBJ2-5; D remains ambiguous. The CDR3 is 13 residues long. Trimming removed 5 bases at V and 0 bases at J, with 10 bases between. Germline loops: CDR1 SQVTM, CDR2 ANQGSEA. In nucleotides, the CDR3 is TGCAGCGTTCGTTTAGGGTACCAAGAGACCCAGTACTTC. Amino acid sequence: CSVRLGYQETQYF.

This clonotype was observed a handful of times. The chain employs TRBV12-3 or TRBV12-4 and TRBJ2-1; 8 bases line up with TRBD1. V was pared by 5 bases and J by 2 bases, with 5 bases of the junction left unmatched. This CDR3 has 15 residues. CDR3 bases: TGTGCCAGCAGTCAGGGGACAGGAACCTACAATGAGCAGTTCTTC. Translation: CASSQGTGTYNEQFF.

The V gene is TRBV4-3, the J gene TRBJ2-1; 11 positions agree with TRBD2. This CDR3 has 19 residues. The germline gives CDR1 LGHNA, CDR2 YSLEER. With V trimmed by 0 bases and J by 0 bases, 7 bases remained unmatched. The CDR3 region is CASSQDLAGGLSSYNEQFF. The CDR3 region has the DNA TGCGCCAGCAGCCAAGACCTAGCGGGGGGACTGAGCTCCTACAATGAGCAGTTCTTC.

This clonotype has a handful of counts. The rearrangement joins TRBV20-1 to TRBJ1-2; TRBD1 is a possible D gene (6 bases). V was trimmed by 6 bases and J by 5 bases, leaving 16 bases between them. Germline CDR1 is DFQATT and CDR2 is SNEGSKA (reference sequence). CDR3 size: 13 residues. This chain's CDR3 is CSARSAGVYGYTF. The CDR3 DNA follows: TGCAGTGCCAGGTCGGCAGGGGTGTATGGCTACACCTTC.

This clonotype has a handful of counts. The chain employs TRBV5-1 and TRBJ2-2; no definite D call. Looked up from germline, CDR1 is SGHRS and CDR2 is YFSETQ. V lost 5 bases and J 4 bases, leaving 9 bases between the germline ends. CDR3 length equals 13 residues. The CDR3 loop reads CASSGLGTGELFF. The CDR3 coding sequence is TGCGCCAGCAGTGGCCTAGGCACCGGGGAGCTGTTTTTT.

The V and J genes are TRBV19 and TRBJ2-2; D is tentatively TRBD1 or TRBD2 (5 bases each). The germline V and J ends were trimmed by 11 bases and 0 bases, with 13 bases remaining between them. CDR1 and CDR2 (germline): LNHDA, SQIVND (reference sequence). This CDR3 has 14 amino acids. The DNA for the CDR3 is TGTGCCGCCCGGGACCGCGCGAACACCGGGGAGCTGTTTTTT. It yields the protein CAARDRANTGELFF.

The chain carries TRBV5-1 and TRBJ2-1; D is perhaps TRBD1 (6 bases). CDR3 length: 15 amino acids. In germline, CDR1 is SGHRS, CDR2 YFSETQ. Between the trimmed V and J ends, which lost 2 bases and 6 bases, there was a span of 15 bases. CDR3 sequence reads: CASSLKQQGINEQFF. The CDR3 DNA reads TGCGCCAGCAGCTTAAAGCAACAGGGCATCAATGAGCAGTTCTTC.